One and the same sample provided the 4 T cell receptor beta chains below, sequenced in a study of T cell clonality in common variable immunodeficiency. Study-level findings and limits: In common variable immunodeficiency, TCR beta chains reportedly carried fewer deletions and N-nucleotide insertions.

These receptors have no identified antigens. Sequenced by immunoSEQ multiplex PCR; TCRdb stores in-frame clones only, minus some. Recorded here are some 10,000 clones, none singletons. Material: peripheral blood mononuclear cells. These receptors all come from a human donor with common variable immunodeficiency.

Notes on this clone: The read falls 3 residues short of the CDR3 end, and the missing part is taken from the germline J gene. V gene TRBV19 combines with J gene TRBJ2-5; D remains unclear. Per germline, CDR1 LNHDA and CDR2 SQIVND (reference sequence). V gave up 1 base and J gave up 4 bases, with 10 bases separating them. CDR3 length: 14 amino acids. The sequenced part of the CDR3 DNA is TGTGCCAGTAGTATAGCCCTCTTCAGAGAGACC. It yields the protein CASSIALFRET. The CDR3 as a whole reads CASSIALFRETQYF. The variable domain in full, with the rest retrieved from reference TRBV19 and TRBJ2-5, is DGGITQSPKYLFRKEGQNVTLSCEQNLNHDAMYWYRQDPGQGLRLIYYSQIVNDFQKGDIAEGYSVSREKKESFPLTVTSAQKNPTAFYLCASSIALFRETQYFGPGTRLLVL.

About this clone: The read comes to an end 3 residues before the CDR3 does, leaving the germline J gene to fill in the end. The chain employs TRBV19 and TRBJ1-3; D perhaps matches TRBD1 (6 bases). The CDR3 has 12 amino acids. Germline V gene sequence: CDR1 LNHDA, CDR2 SQIVND (reference sequence). Partial CDR3 DNA: TGTGCCAGTAGTTCAAACAGGGTCGGT. Translated: CASSSNRVG. The whole CDR3 sequence is CASSSNRVGIYF.

Details on this clone: The read terminates 3 residues ahead of where the CDR3 ends, so the germline J gene completes it. At the DNA level, this CDR3 is encoded by other sequences in the same sample as well. The rearrangement joins TRBV19 to TRBJ2-1, with 8 bases lining up with TRBD2. Per the germline V gene, CDR1 is LNHDA and CDR2 is SQIVND (reference sequence). The ends lost 4 bases at V and 3 bases at J; junction bases unmatched: 5. This CDR3 region has 15 residues. The DNA read from the CDR3 is TGTGCCAGTAGTAAGCCGAGCGGGGGCTACAATGAG. Encoded protein: CASSKPSGGYNE. The full-length CDR3 reads as CASSKPSGGYNEQFF.

This clone was found a few times. The read terminates 3 residues before the CDR3 end, so the remaining end is supplied by the germline J gene. The chain joins TRBV7-9 to TRBJ2-2, with D possibly being TRBD1 (6 bases). V was trimmed by 5 bases and J by 3 bases, leaving 10 bases between them. The CDR3 is 14 amino acids. The V gene's germline CDR1 is SEHNR and CDR2 FQNEAQ (reference sequence). The CDR3 protein is CASSRRTDTGELFF. The CDR3 bases that were read are TGTGCCAGCAGCCGCCGGACAGACACCGGGGAG.